These T cell receptor beta chains were read from a single sample in a study of blood T cell repertoires in COVID-19. Clones were sequenced by immunoSEQ multiplex PCR, and TCRdb holds only the in-frame ones, with some missing. The sample lists approximately 120,000 clones; just over 75% were seen once. Input material: peripheral blood. Receptors were obtained from a human donor in a cohort sampled during active COVID-19. Both conserved end residues are part of each CDR3. The D gene is left open where the match is weak. Not all rows give a size; the values are once, few, many and, for expanded clones, a class.

V: TRBV27
size: -
J: TRBJ1-2
D: TRBD1
CDR3: CASRQQGDNYGYTF
DNA: TGTGCCAGCAGGCAACAGGGGGATAACTATGGCTACACCTTC

V: TRBV4-2
size: -
J: TRBJ2-7
D: TRBD1
CDR3: CASSQQAGTGGHEQYF
DNA: TGTGCCAGCAGCCAACAAGCCGGGACAGGGGGACACGAGCAGTACTTC

V: TRBV24-1
size: -
J: TRBJ2-3
D: -
CDR3: CATSANYPTDTQYF
DNA: TGTGCCACCAGCGCTAACTATCCCACAGATACGCAGTATTTT

V: TRBV28
size: -
J: TRBJ1-2
D: -
CDR3: CASSLWGLAGPSYGYTF
DNA: TGTGCCAGCAGTTTATGGGGGTTGGCGGGACCCTCCTATGGCTACACCTTC

V: TRBV6-5
size: few
J: TRBJ2-7
D: TRBD1
CDR3: CASSSSGGPYEQYF
DNA: TGTGCCAGCAGTTCTTCAGGGGGCCCCTACGAGCAGTACTTC

V: TRBV9
size: -
J: TRBJ2-7
D: -
CDR3: CASSVGEAYEQYF
DNA: TGTGCCAGCAGCGTAGGCGAAGCCTACGAGCAGTACTTC

V: TRBV30
size: many
J: TRBJ1-6
D: -
CDR3: CAWSGSGNSPLHF
DNA: TGTGCCTGGAGTGGGAGCGGGAATTCACCCCTCCACTTT

V: TRBV5-5
size: -
J: TRBJ2-1
D: -
CDR3: CASSLEGAYNEQFF
DNA: TGTGCCAGCAGCTTGGAAGGGGCCTACAATGAGCAGTTCTTC

V: TRBV6-6
size: -
J: TRBJ1-5
D: TRBD1
CDR3: CASSPRDRVGQPQHF
DNA: TGTGCCAGCAGTCCCCGGGACAGGGTGGGGCAGCCCCAGCATTTT

V: TRBV7-3
size: -
J: TRBJ2-2
D: -
CDR3: CASSLVGSAGNTGELFF
DNA: TGTGCCAGCAGCTTAGTGGGCAGTGCCGGGAACACCGGGGAGCTGTTTTTT

V: TRBV6-1
size: -
J: TRBJ2-7
D: -
CDR3: CASSEGRVVNYEQYF
DNA: TGTGCCAGCAGTGAGGGTCGGGTGGTCAACTACGAGCAGTACTTC

V: TRBV20-1
size: -
J: TRBJ2-1
D: TRBD2
CDR3: CSASTSGGAGEQFF
DNA: TGCAGTGCTAGTACTAGCGGGGGGGCAGGAGAGCAGTTCTTC

V: TRBV9
size: once
J: TRBJ2-2
D: TRBD2
CDR3: CASSLSGGGVAGELFF
DNA: TGTGCCAGCAGCCTCAGCGGCGGGGGGGTCGCCGGGGAGCTGTTTTTT

V: TRBV15
size: -
J: TRBJ2-7
D: TRBD1
CDR3: CAADARQGASYEQYF
DNA: TGTGCCGCCGACGCGAGACAGGGGGCAAGTTACGAGCAGTACTTC

V: TRBV6-5
size: -
J: TRBJ2-5
D: -
CDR3: CASSYSGGSQETQYF
DNA: TGTGCCAGCAGTTACTCTGGGGGCAGCCAAGAGACCCAGTACTTC

V: TRBV15
size: once
J: TRBJ2-3
D: -
CDR3: CATSTGLTGTDTQYF
DNA: TGTGCCACCAGCACGGGACTCACCGGCACAGATACGCAGTATTTT

V: TRBV2
size: -
J: TRBJ1-6
D: -
CDR3: CASSGMVGRANSPLHF
DNA: TGTGCCAGCAGCGGAATGGTAGGCAGGGCAAATTCACCCCTCCACTTT

V: TRBV13
size: -
J: TRBJ2-7
D: TRBD1
CDR3: CASSPRDRPYEQYF
DNA: TGTGCCAGCAGCCCCCGGGACAGACCCTACGAGCAGTACTTC

V: TRBV5-1
size: -
J: TRBJ2-5
D: TRBD2
CDR3: CASTPLPGGKTQYF
DNA: TGCGCCAGCACGCCGCTCCCGGGGGGGAAGACCCAGTACTTC

V: TRBV5-5
size: -
J: TRBJ1-5
D: TRBD1
CDR3: CASSLSGTVSQPQHF
DNA: TGTGCCAGCAGCTTGTCCGGGACAGTGAGTCAGCCCCAGCATTTT

V: TRBV7-9
size: -
J: TRBJ1-1
D: -
CDR3: CASSLGPGGGKRNTEAFF
DNA: TGTGCCAGCAGCCTCGGACCCGGGGGAGGTAAGCGGAACACTGAAGCTTTCTTT

V: TRBV2
size: -
J: TRBJ2-7
D: TRBD2
CDR3: CASSEARGVSYEQYF
DNA: TGTGCCAGCAGTGAAGCTCGGGGGGTCTCCTACGAGCAGTACTTC

V: TRBV6-6
size: -
J: TRBJ2-7
D: TRBD2
CDR3: CASSQTPGLAYEQYF
DNA: TGTGCCAGCAGTCAGACTCCGGGACTAGCCTACGAGCAGTACTTC

V: TRBV5-4
size: few
J: TRBJ1-4
D: -
CDR3: CASSPWGDGNEKLFF
DNA: TGTGCCAGCAGCCCTTGGGGGGATGGTAATGAAAAACTGTTTTTT

V: TRBV7-2
size: -
J: TRBJ2-1
D: TRBD1
CDR3: CASSLDRGAESEQFF
DNA: TGTGCCAGCAGCTTAGACAGGGGCGCTGAGAGTGAGCAGTTCTTC

V: TRBV6-2/TRBV6-3
size: few
J: TRBJ1-2
D: -
CDR3: CASSYSNRNRDGYTF
DNA: TGTGCCAGCAGTTACTCTAACCGAAACCGAGATGGCTACACCTTC

V: TRBV29-1
size: -
J: TRBJ1-1
D: TRBD1
CDR3: CSVERDRGAEAFF
DNA: TGCAGCGTTGAACGGGACAGGGGCGCTGAAGCTTTCTTT

V: TRBV7-9
size: -
J: TRBJ2-1
D: -
CDR3: CASSPVFAGSEQFF
DNA: TGTGCCAGCAGCCCGGTTTTTGCGGGTAGTGAGCAGTTCTTC

V: TRBV3-1/TRBV3-2
size: -
J: TRBJ2-7
D: -
CDR3: CASSHPSRTGVYEQYF
DNA: TGTGCCAGCAGCCACCCCTCGAGAACGGGGGTCTACGAGCAGTACTTC

V: TRBV27
size: -
J: TRBJ1-5
D: -
CDR3: CASSSHRTTNQPQHF
DNA: TGTGCCAGCAGTTCGCACAGGACAACAAATCAGCCCCAGCATTTT

V: TRBV15
size: -
J: TRBJ2-1
D: TRBD2
CDR3: CATSGSTSGEQFF
DNA: TGTGCCACCAGCGGGAGCACTAGCGGGGAGCAGTTCTTC

V: TRBV19
size: -
J: TRBJ2-7
D: TRBD1
CDR3: CASSIGQGAEEQYF
DNA: TGTGCCAGTAGTATAGGACAGGGGGCCGAGGAGCAGTACTTC

V: TRBV5-4
size: -
J: TRBJ2-3
D: TRBD1
CDR3: CASSLGQGAHVAQYF
DNA: TGTGCCAGCAGCTTGGGACAGGGGGCGCATGTGGCGCAGTATTTT

V: TRBV5-1
size: -
J: TRBJ2-7
D: -
CDR3: CASSLKGQTGWAHEQYF
DNA: TGCGCCAGCAGCTTGAAGGGGCAGACAGGTTGGGCCCACGAGCAGTACTTC

V: TRBV29-1
size: -
J: TRBJ2-5
D: -
CDR3: CSVRTAVGETQYF
DNA: TGCAGCGTCCGCACGGCGGTAGGAGAGACCCAGTACTTC

V: TRBV6-1
size: -
J: TRBJ2-7
D: TRBD2
CDR3: CASSERLAGYNEQYF
DNA: TGTGCCAGCAGTGAACGGCTAGCGGGGTATAACGAGCAGTACTTC

V: TRBV7-9
size: -
J: TRBJ2-7
D: -
CDR3: CASSLVSSSYEQYF
DNA: TGTGCCAGCAGCTTAGTTTCCAGTTCCTACGAGCAGTACTTC

V: TRBV28
size: many
J: TRBJ1-4
D: TRBD1
CDR3: CASSRTGAYSNEKLFF
DNA: TGTGCCAGCAGCCGGACAGGGGCCTACTCTAATGAAAAACTGTTTTTT

V: TRBV24-1
size: -
J: TRBJ2-1
D: TRBD2
CDR3: CATSDPGGAGNEQFF
DNA: TGTGCCACCAGTGATCCCGGGGGGGCCGGCAATGAGCAGTTCTTC

V: TRBV14
size: -
J: TRBJ2-2
D: -
CDR3: CASSQIKGVTGELFF
DNA: TGTGCCAGCAGCCAGATAAAAGGGGTCACCGGGGAGCTGTTTTTT

V: TRBV6-4
size: -
J: TRBJ1-1
D: -
CDR3: CASKFQGQSPEAFF
DNA: TGTGCCAGCAAGTTCCAGGGGCAGTCCCCTGAAGCTTTCTTT

V: TRBV28
size: -
J: TRBJ1-1
D: -
CDR3: CASSYGIGGTEAFF
DNA: TGTGCCAGCAGTTACGGGATAGGGGGCACTGAAGCTTTCTTT